This passage covers 26 T cell receptor beta chains from one sample sequenced in a study of CD4 T cells in relation to SARS-CoV-2 and coronaviruses. Only in-frame clones appear in the TCRdb table, and some are missing; sequencing was by immunoSEQ multiplex PCR. Found here are 38,000 or so clones, 77% of them singletons; the top ten hold around 21%. Their target antigens are unknown. Input material: memory CD4+ T cells from PBMCs, cultured in vitro. These receptors were obtained from an adult with COVID-19.

CDR3 region: CASSRGLAGYNEQFF. The CDR3 nucleotides read TGTGCCAGCTCCCGCGGACTAGCGGGATACAATGAGCAGTTCTTC. J is TRBJ2-1 and V is TRBV18; 12 bases are a match to TRBD2. J lost 4 bases, V lost 6 bases, and 4 bases had no gene match. The CDR3 is made up of 15 amino acids. CDR1 and CDR2 (germline): KGHSH, LQKENI.

This clone has just one count. The J gene is TRBJ2-7, the V gene TRBV6-6, with 12 bases matching TRBD2. Germline trimming cut 5 bases from V and 4 bases from J; bases unmatched to any gene: 6. CDR3 length: 15 residues. The germline V gene encodes CDR1 MNHNY and CDR2 SVGAGI (reference sequence). In DNA, the CDR3 is TGTGCCAGCAGTGGCCCCGGGACTAGCGGGTACGAGCAGTACTTC. Amino acids: CASSGPGTSGYEQYF.

This clone is a singleton in its sample. V usage is TRBV28 and J usage is TRBJ2-7; 10 bases agree with TRBD2. Per germline, CDR1 MDHEN and CDR2 SYDVKM. V shed 10 bases and J 2 bases; nucleotides not matched to a gene: 8. This CDR3 has 14 residues. CDR3 in amino acids: CAIAGTSVAYEQYF. The CDR3 nucleotides read TGTGCCATCGCCGGGACTAGCGTTGCCTACGAGCAGTACTTC.

The chain links TRBV6-5 to TRBJ2-2; a weak D match, TRBD1 (6 bases). V was trimmed by 4 bases and J by 2 bases, leaving 8 bases between them. The CDR3 totals 14 residues. Germline assignment: CDR1 MNHEY and CDR2 SVGAGI. CDR3 DNA: TGTGCCAGCAGTTCCGGGACAAACACCGGGGAGCTGTTTTTT. It encodes CASSSGTNTGELFF.

The rearrangement links TRBV6-5 to TRBJ1-5; D perhaps matches TRBD1 (5 bases). The CDR3 runs 13 residues. Trimming stripped 8 bases from V and 3 bases from J, with 11 bases between. Germline CDR1 reads MNHEY; CDR2 reads SVGAGI. CDR3 loop: CASPRDHNQPQHF. The CDR3 coding sequence is TGTGCCAGCCCCCGGGACCACAATCAGCCCCAGCATTTT.

The genes are TRBV30 and TRBJ2-1; 15 bases are a match to TRBD2. Germline CDR1 reads GTSNPN; CDR2 reads SVGIG (reference sequence). The V and J ends lost 5 bases and 4 bases, in that order; junction bases with no gene match: 6. This CDR3 is built from 16 residues. In nucleotides, the CDR3 is TGTGCCTGGGGAACGGGACTAGCGGGGGGTTACAATGAGCAGTTCTTC. Its protein is CAWGTGLAGGYNEQFF.

The chain employs TRBV3-1 (or the pseudogene TRBV3-2) and TRBJ2-1, with D tentatively TRBD1 or TRBD2 (5 bases each). CDR1 and CDR2 (germline): LGHDT, YNNKEL (reference sequence). V gave up 3 bases and J gave up 11 bases, with 11 bases separating them. This CDR3 has 12 residues. The CDR3 region has the DNA TGTGCCAGCAGCCATACCCCGGGACAGCAGTTCTTC. Its translation: CASSHTPGQQFF.

The chain has TRBV12-3 or TRBV12-4 and TRBJ1-1; the D gene is possibly TRBD1 (5 bases). V lost 6 bases and J 1 base, leaving 9 bases between the germline ends. This CDR3 has 13 amino acids. The CDR3 DNA reads TGTGCCAGCAGCGCAGGGCCGAACACTGAAGCTTTCTTT. Encoded protein: CASSAGPNTEAFF.

The chain joins TRBV7-8 to TRBJ2-5; D might be TRBD2 (5 bases). V was trimmed by 1 base and J by 1 base, leaving 13 bases between them. Germline CDR1 reads SGHVS; CDR2 reads FQNEAQ. This CDR3 has 16 amino acids. CDR3 nucleotides: TGTGCCAGCAGCTTAGGCGTTAGCGCCAGCCAAGAGACCCAGTACTTC. Residues: CASSLGVSASQETQYF.

The chain links TRBV7-9 to TRBJ2-2; perhaps TRBD2 as D (6 bases). The germline V gene encodes CDR1 SEHNR and CDR2 FQNEAQ (reference sequence). With 5 bases removed from V and 2 bases from J, the gap between germline ends came to 9 bases. The CDR3 sequence is 14 residues long. The CDR3 protein is CASSLGGNTGELFF. The DNA for the CDR3 is TGTGCCAGCAGCCTGGGGGGAAACACCGGGGAGCTGTTTTTT.

The chain is built from TRBV5-1 and TRBJ1-2; the match to TRBD1 covers 8 bases. The CDR3 is made up of 13 amino acids. The ends lost 4 bases at V and 6 bases at J; junction bases unmatched: 5. The V gene's germline CDR1 is SGHRS and CDR2 YFSETQ. The CDR3 coding sequence is TGCGCCAGCAGCCGACAGGGGTGGAATGGCTACACCTTC. It specifies CASSRQGWNGYTF.

The chain uses TRBV18 and TRBJ2-7; D possibly corresponds to TRBD1 (6 bases). V was shortened by 6 bases and J by 3 bases, with 18 bases between the two germline ends. CDR3 length: 15 amino acids. Germline V gene sequence: CDR1 KGHSH, CDR2 LQKENI. The CDR3 region has the DNA TGTGCCAGCTCGCCAAACAGGGCGCTAAGCTACGAGCAGTACTTC. It is translated as CASSPNRALSYEQYF.

The rearrangement links TRBV7-6 to TRBJ2-2; D gene unclear. Between the trimmed V and J ends, which lost 5 bases and 1 base, there was a span of 11 bases. CDR3 length: 15 amino acids. From germline, CDR1 is SGHVS and CDR2 FNYEAQ. The CDR3 spells CASSGSVGNTGELFF. CDR3 coding DNA: TGTGCCAGCAGCGGAAGTGTTGGGAACACCGGGGAGCTGTTTTTT.

The chain uses TRBV5-1 and TRBJ2-1; TRBD1 might be the D (6 bases). Trimming removed 0 bases from V and 4 bases from J, with 14 bases in between. The CDR3 is 16 residues long. Germline V lookup: CDR1 SGHRS, CDR2 YFSETQ. The CDR3 nucleotides are TGCGCCAGCAGCTTGGCTGGGACAAGAAGATACAATGAGCAGTTCTTC. Translated: CASSLAGTRRYNEQFF. Complete variable domain (other parts from reference TRBV5-1 and TRBJ2-1): KAGVTQTPRYLIKTRGQQVTLSCSPISGHRSVSWYQQTPGQGLQFLFEYFSETQRNKGNFPGRFSGRQFSNSRSEMNVSTLELGDSALYLCASSLAGTRRYNEQFFGPGTRLTVL.

This clone was seen only a few times. The junction shows a germline mismatch at one end, possibly a read error. This chain joins TRBV7-3 and TRBJ1-1; weak D call: TRBD1 (5 bases). Germline lookup yields CDR1 SGHTA and CDR2 FQGTGA. This CDR3 is 13 amino acids long. The CDR3 sequence: CASSTRQNPEAFF. In DNA, the CDR3 is TGTGCCAGCAGCACCCGACAGAACCCTGAAGCTTTCTTT. Full variable domain (missing parts from reference TRBV7-3 and TRBJ1-1): GAGVSQTPSNKVTEKGKYVELRCDPISGHTALYWYRQSLGQGPEFLIYFQGTGAADDSGLPNDRFFAVRPEGSVSTLKIQRTERGDSAVYLCASSTRQNPEAFFGQGTRLTVV.

J is TRBJ1-1 and V is TRBV4-2; TRBD1 might be the D (5 bases). The CDR3 is made up of 14 amino acids. V lost 6 bases and J lost 5, with 16 bases in between. Per germline, CDR1 LGHNA and CDR2 YNFKEQ. CDR3 residues: CASSPDTGGTEAFF. The CDR3 region has the DNA TGTGCCAGCAGTCCTGATACGGGGGGAACTGAAGCTTTCTTT.

The V call is TRBV3-1 (or the pseudogene TRBV3-2), the J call TRBJ2-5; D not certain. Trimming stripped 0 bases from V and 1 base from J, with 9 bases between. The CDR3 has 15 amino acids. Germline-derived CDR1 and CDR2 are LGHDT and YNNKEL (reference sequence). Here the CDR3 reads CASSQDPRSQETQYF. CDR3 sequence (DNA): TGTGCCAGCAGCCAAGATCCCCGGTCCCAAGAGACCCAGTACTTC.

In this sample, this clone turned up a few times. V is TRBV5-1 and J is TRBJ2-1, with 7 bases aligning to TRBD2. CDR1 and CDR2 from the germline V gene are SGHRS and YFSETQ. There are 16 residues in the CDR3. With V trimmed by 0 bases and J by 6 bases, 9 bases remained unmatched. DNA for the CDR3: TGCGCCAGCAGCTTGGGTCCCGGACTAGACGCCAATGAGCAGTTCTTC. This translates into CASSLGPGLDANEQFF.

This rearrangement joins TRBV5-1 to TRBJ2-5; D might be TRBD1 (6 bases). The CDR3 runs 12 residues. The V and J ends lost 5 bases and 4 bases respectively, with 9 bases between them. Germline CDR1 SGHRS, CDR2 YFSETQ. The CDR3 reads CASRAGVETQYF. CDR3 nucleotides: TGCGCCAGCAGGGCAGGGGTAGAGACCCAGTACTTC.

The gene calls are TRBV5-1 and TRBJ2-7, with D perhaps TRBD1 or TRBD2 (5 bases each). Germline CDR1 SGHRS, CDR2 YFSETQ. CDR3 length: 15 residues. The ends were cut back, 0 bases at V and 0 bases at J, with 10 bases in the middle. The CDR3 is CASSLVWGSSYEQYF. CDR3 coding DNA: TGCGCCAGCAGCTTGGTATGGGGGAGCTCCTACGAGCAGTACTTC.

This chain joins TRBV12-5 and TRBJ2-7, with 10 bases aligning to TRBD1. V gave up 7 bases and J gave up 9 bases; unmatched junction bases: 6. CDR1 and CDR2 from the germline V gene are LGHNT and FRNRAP. This CDR3 comprises 12 residues. CDR3 sequence (DNA): TGTGCTAGTGCCTTGACAGGGGGCGTGCAGTACTTC. Its protein product is CASALTGGVQYF.

The chain links TRBV18 to TRBJ1-3; possibly TRBD1 for D (5 bases). CDR3 length: 16 residues. V shed 3 bases and J shed 0 bases, with 12 bases lying between them. Germline CDR1 is KGHSH and CDR2 is LQKENI. CDR3 protein: CASSPGTGHSGNTIYF. The CDR3 DNA follows: TGTGCCAGCTCACCTGGGACGGGGCACTCTGGAAACACCATATATTTT.

This clone was picked up a small number of times. This sequence joins TRBV30 and TRBJ1-1; D call uncertain. The length of the CDR3 is 11 residues. Trimming removed 4 bases from V and 5 bases from J, with 8 bases in between. CDR1 GTSNPN and CDR2 SVGIG come from the germline V gene (reference sequence). CDR3 sequence reads: CAWTMATEAFF. DNA for the CDR3: TGTGCCTGGACGATGGCGACTGAAGCTTTCTTT. Full variable domain (missing parts from reference TRBV30 and TRBJ1-1): SQTIHQWPATLVQPVGSPLSLECTVEGTSNPNLYWYRQAAGRGLQLLFYSVGIGQISSEVPQNLSASRPQDRQFILSSKKLLLSDSGFYLCAWTMATEAFFGQGTRLTVV.

This chain joins TRBV6-1 and TRBJ2-7, with 9 bases aligning to TRBD1. This CDR3 is 16 amino acids long. V trimming: 4 bases; J trimming: 3 bases; junction bases outside the gene matches: 10. The germline CDR1 and CDR2 sequences are MNHNS and SASEGT. CDR3 residues: CASSGAHRGPIYEQYF. The DNA of the CDR3 is TGTGCCAGCAGTGGGGCCCACAGGGGGCCGATCTACGAGCAGTACTTC.

The chain recombines TRBV10-3 with TRBJ2-7, with D tentatively TRBD2 (6 bases). V was clipped by 6 bases and J by 5 bases, with 14 bases between them. The CDR3 loop spans 13 amino acids. Germline CDR1 ENHRY, CDR2 SYGVKD. CDR3 nucleotides: TGTGCCATCAGGGAGGGAGGAAGGGACGAGCAGTACTTC. It codes for CAIREGGRDEQYF.

This chain uses TRBV4-2 with TRBJ1-2; D is undetermined. The ends were cut back, 7 bases at V and 4 bases at J, with 16 bases in the middle. The CDR3 spans 14 residues. CDR1 LGHNA and CDR2 YNFKEQ come from the germline V gene. The CDR3 loop is CASTNGERVYGYTF. CDR3 DNA: TGTGCCAGCACCAATGGGGAGCGTGTCTATGGCTACACCTTC.